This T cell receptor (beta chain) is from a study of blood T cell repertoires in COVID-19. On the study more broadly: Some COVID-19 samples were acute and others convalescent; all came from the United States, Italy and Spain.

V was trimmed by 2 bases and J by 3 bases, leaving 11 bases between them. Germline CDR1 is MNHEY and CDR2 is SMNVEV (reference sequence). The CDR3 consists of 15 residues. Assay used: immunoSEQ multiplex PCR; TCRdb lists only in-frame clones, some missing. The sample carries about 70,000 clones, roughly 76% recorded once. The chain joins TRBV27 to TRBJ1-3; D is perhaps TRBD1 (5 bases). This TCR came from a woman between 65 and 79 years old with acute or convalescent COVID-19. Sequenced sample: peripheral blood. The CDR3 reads CASSLRGTVGNTIYF. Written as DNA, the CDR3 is TGTGCCAGCAGTTTACGCGGGACGGTTGGAAACACCATATATTTT.